This T cell receptor (beta chain) was captured in a study of spatial heterogeneity in lung cancer (dated by TCRdb to between 2019 and 2020). In terms of the full investigation: More beta-chain than alpha-chain transcripts were consistently detected, likely reflecting higher beta-chain transcript abundance. Nonsynonymous mutation counts, determined by whole-exome sequencing of tumor tissue, were related to TCR repertoire features. In non-small cell lung cancer, the study quantitatively compared TCR alpha and beta repertoires across several tumor regions, matched nontumor lung, and blood. In the raw uncorrected reads, each unique combination of TCR and UMI appeared more than ten times on average. A strong correlation was found between TCR transcript counts in tumor regions and a T cell transcriptional module score from matched bulk RNA-seq. At surgery, some 220 tumor regions, 64 matched nontumor lung samples and 56 PBMC samples were TCR-sequenced for both alpha and beta chains.

Measured from the cysteine to the phenylalanine, the CDR3 is 15 residues long. Just the 45-base CDR3 DNA is kept, in frame starting at base 1. From a lookup of the germline V gene, CDR1 and CDR2 are SGHTA and FQGTGA. Trimming takes 5 bases off V and 4 bases off J; junction bases not matched to a gene: 8. Study-wide findings and limitations: The count of ubiquitous expanded TCRs correlated with the count of ubiquitous nonsynonymous mutations, and the count of regional expanded TCRs correlated with the count of regional nonsynonymous mutations. TCR-seq coverage of tumor T cells was estimated to be only around 7.3% for alpha chains and roughly 14% for beta chains. Additional single-cell paired TCR alpha and beta sequencing was considered necessary to confirm, at a functional level, the hypothesis that regional TCRs recognize regional mutations. A correlation was observed between the number of expanded intratumoral alpha and beta TCRs and the tumor nonsynonymous mutation count.

The library was produced with 5' RACE. The sequencer listed for this sample is NextSeq 500. In the TCR library protocol, a unique molecular identifier was attached to each TCR cDNA molecule so that PCR and sequencing errors could be corrected. In the paper's pipeline: TCR identification, UMI-based error correction and CDR3 extraction were performed with Decombinator tools. Expanded TCRs were defined as those above a frequency of 2 per 1,000, corresponding to the top 1% of the tumor frequency distribution. Expanded tumor TCRs statistically deemed absent (corrected P<0.05) from at least one tumor region were classed as regional, and all other expanded tumor TCRs were classed as ubiquitous. Rényi diversity was computed with the R vegan package after subsampling each repertoire 100 times to 5,000 TCRs. CDR3 similarity networks were constructed using string-kernel similarity of amino acid triplets, with links drawn between CDR3s whose pairwise similarity was above 0.82. TCRdb's own reprocessing of the public reads used fastp at Q25 and MiXCR and kept productive beta chains. CDR3 protein sequences are deduplicated, and each keeps its most common genes and DNA. TCRdb's processing, not the authors', yielded these V and J calls. The sample data list 20,000 to 30,000 distinct CDR3 sequences, and more than 8% of these were observed just once. Roughly 7.4% of the sample is held by the ten biggest clonotypes.

Interpreted using the paper, the time point label stands for: sample taken at primary tumor resection. Samples were obtained from 65 to 90 patients with early-stage, untreated non-small cell lung cancer from the lung TRACERx cohort. For TCR sequencing, whole RNA was extracted from tumor and nontumor lung tissue, or from cryopreserved PBMC samples, and no cell sorting was done. Only patients for whom sufficient RNA was available from at least two tumor regions were selected for TCR sequencing. Before being selected, tumor and adjacent nontumor lung specimens were reviewed by a lung pathologist. This clonotype was seen ten or more times. Which antigen it targets is not known. Base qualities are not recorded, but no much larger clone differs from it by a single base.

The source was lung tumor tissue, collected at surgery. This receptor was identified in a male donor with early-stage non-small cell lung cancer. The rearrangement joined TRBV7-3 to TRBJ2-1, and 7 junction bases match TRBD2. The CDR3 reads as follows: CASSPTGGRYNEQFF. DNA sequence: TGTGCCAGCAGCCCCACGGGCGGGAGATACAATGAGCAGTTCTTC.